This T cell receptor beta chain was profiled in a study of tumor-infiltrating lymphocytes in primary liver carcinoma. V lost 11 bases and J 2 bases, leaving 11 bases between the germline ends. This CDR3 is built from 12 residues. From germline, CDR1 is SGHVS and CDR2 FQNEAQ. This clonotype has ten or more counts. Co-extraction yielded RNA and DNA from 20-30 mg of unsorted bulk tissue. From approximately 500 ng total RNA, TCR beta cDNA was generated with a primer in the constant region. Slightly modified ARM-PCR with three nested multiplex PCR rounds yielded TCR beta libraries. PCR rounds one and two used TRBV1-TRBV30 forward primers with a C-beta reverse primer for 10 cycles each. MiXCR, run by TCRdb on the multiplex PCR reads, gives a single entry per CDR3 protein. The sample consists of approximately 100,000 distinct CDR3 sequences, about 70% of them appearing once.

The chain is built from TRBV7-8 and TRBJ2-3; tentatively, D is TRBD2 (5 bases). The specimen sequenced was liver tumor tissue from sampling region 2. Documented subset: tumor region T2, inferior pole. The clonotype was recovered from a woman aged 55-69 years with primary liver carcinoma and hepatitis B virus infection. The CDR3 nucleotides are TGTGCCGCGGGCATTTCCACAGATACGCAGTATTTT. Amino acid sequence: CAAGISTDTQYF.